The 17 T cell receptor beta chains given below trace back to one sample, sequenced in a study of pediatric ulcerative colitis. Sequencing was performed with immunoSEQ multiplex PCR; in TCRdb, only in-frame clones are kept and a portion is missing. The sample includes some 57,000 clones, more than 75% of them seen just once. Sequenced input: blood. Source of these receptors: a boy younger than 18 who was a control in a study of pediatric ulcerative colitis.

The chain is built from TRBV5-1 and TRBJ2-5; D might be TRBD2 (5 bases). V lost 0 bases and J lost 5, with 14 bases in between. The CDR3 totals 15 residues. From germline, CDR1 is SGHRS and CDR2 YFSETQ. In DNA, the CDR3 is TGCGCCAGCAGCTTGGACGGGGATTTCGGGGAGACCCAGTACTTC. Translating gives CASSLDGDFGETQYF.

The chain joins TRBV28 to TRBJ2-1; 8 nucleotides align to TRBD1. V was pared by 7 bases and J by 2 bases, with 10 bases of the junction left unmatched. CDR1 is MDHEN and CDR2 is SYDVKM in the germline V gene. CDR3 size: 16 residues. Here the CDR3 reads CASTLSPDRAYNEQFF. The CDR3 DNA reads TGTGCCAGCACTCTTTCCCCGGACAGGGCCTACAATGAGCAGTTCTTC.

The V call is TRBV20-1, the J call TRBJ1-2; TRBD1 might be the D (5 bases). The CDR3 runs to 9 residues. V lost 7 bases, J lost 6 bases, and 6 bases lay in between. Germline V lookup: CDR1 DFQATT, CDR2 SNEGSKA (reference sequence). CDR3 sequence (DNA): TGCAGTGGGGGGGATGGCTACACCTTC. This translates into CSGGDGYTF.

The rearrangement joins TRBV28 to TRBJ2-7; 12 bases agree with TRBD2. The V gene's germline CDR1 is MDHEN and CDR2 SYDVKM. The CDR3 has 16 residues. With V trimmed by 0 bases and J by 4 bases, 4 bases remained unmatched. CDR3 bases: TGTGCCAGCAGTTTATGTTGGACTAGCGGGAAGTACGAGCAGTACTTC. It specifies CASSLCWTSGKYEQYF.

The J gene is TRBJ2-7, the V gene TRBV6-5, with D perhaps matching TRBD2 (6 bases). Per germline, CDR1 MNHEY and CDR2 SVGAGI. With 6 bases removed from V and 2 bases from J, the gap between germline ends came to 14 bases. The CDR3 is made up of 14 amino acids. CDR3 sequence (DNA): TGTGCCAGCAGCCCGCCCCGGGGGACCTACGAGCAGTACTTC. It specifies CASSPPRGTYEQYF.

This chain joins TRBV28 and TRBJ2-1, with D possibly TRBD2 on 5 matching bases. The CDR3 has 16 amino acids. Germline-derived CDR1 and CDR2 are MDHEN and SYDVKM. Trimming pared 3 bases from V and 9 bases from J, leaving 21 bases between. Here the CDR3 DNA reads TGTGCCAGCAGTTTCCCCACTAGTGCCGTCACAAGTGAGCAGTTCTTC. This encodes CASSFPTSAVTSEQFF.

The chain couples TRBV14 to TRBJ1-1, with 9 nucleotides matching TRBD1. The V gene end was trimmed by 7 bases and the J gene end by 6 bases; junction bases not matched to a gene: 6. The CDR3 is 13 amino acids. In germline, CDR1 is SGHDN, CDR2 FVKESK. This CDR3 reads CASIRTGGSEAFF. The CDR3 nucleotides read TGTGCCAGCATAAGAACAGGGGGCTCTGAAGCTTTCTTT.

Note on this clone: This sample also contains other DNA sequences that code for the same CDR3. The gene calls are TRBV5-6 and TRBJ2-3; D is perhaps TRBD1 or TRBD2 (5 bases each). V lost 0 bases, J lost 5 bases, and 7 bases lay in between. The V gene's germline CDR1 is SGHDT and CDR2 YYEEEE. The length of the CDR3 is 13 residues. In nucleotides, the CDR3 is TGTGCCAGCAGCTTGGCTGGGGGAGATACGCAGTATTTT. Residues: CASSLAGGDTQYF.

The V gene is TRBV7-9, the J gene TRBJ2-5; TRBD2 aligns across 9 bases. Germline values: CDR1 SEHNR, CDR2 FQNEAQ (reference sequence). J was trimmed by 8 bases and V by 4 bases; bases with no gene match: 17. CDR3 length equals 17 residues. CDR3 sequence: CASSSSGVGKRAGTQYF. CDR3 DNA: TGTGCCAGCAGCTCTAGCGGGGTAGGGAAGCGGGCCGGCACCCAGTACTTC.

This rearrangement joins TRBV28 to TRBJ1-3; possibly TRBD1 for D (5 bases). Germline CDR1 is MDHEN and CDR2 is SYDVKM. Deletions cut 5 bases from V and 4 bases from J, with 15 bases between. The CDR3 extends over 15 amino acids. CDR3 DNA: TGTGCCAGCAGTCTAACAGGATCCGGGGGAAACACCATATATTTT. Its protein product is CASSLTGSGGNTIYF.

The CDR3 region is CASSPGDGQPRYEQYF. CDR3 sequence (DNA): TGTGCCAGCTCCCCAGGTGACGGACAGCCGCGCTACGAGCAGTACTTC. V is TRBV27 and J is TRBJ2-7; TRBD1 is a possible D gene (6 bases). The germline CDR1 and CDR2 sequences are MNHEY and SMNVEV (reference sequence). V lost 8 bases, J lost 3 bases, and 23 bases lay in between. The CDR3 contains 16 residues.

CDR3 bases: TGTGCCAGCAGCCCTCCTAGCGGGGACGGCAATGAGCAGTTCTTC. Amino acids: CASSPPSGDGNEQFF. This chain links TRBV5-4 with TRBJ2-1; 9 nucleotides line up with TRBD2. Germline CDR1 SGHNT, CDR2 YYREEE (reference sequence). J was trimmed by 6 bases and V by 4 bases; bases with no gene match: 8. The CDR3 consists of 15 residues.

This chain uses TRBV28 with TRBJ1-5, with D perhaps TRBD1 (5 bases). The CDR3 sequence is 18 residues long. The V end was cut by 4 bases, the J end by 0 bases, with 19 bases between. Germline V gene data show CDR1 as MDHEN and CDR2 as SYDVKM. CDR3 in amino acids: CASSSSPGTYNSNQPQHF. In nucleotides, the CDR3 is TGTGCCAGCAGTTCATCCCCAGGGACGTACAATAGCAATCAGCCCCAGCATTTT. The complete variable domain, with remaining parts taken from reference TRBV28 and TRBJ1-5, reads DVKVTQSSRYLVKRTGEKVFLECVQDMDHENMFWYRQDPGLGLRLIYFSYDVKMKEKGDIPEGYSVSREKKERFSLILESASTNQTSMYLCASSSSPGTYNSNQPQHFGDGTRLSIL.

The chain couples TRBV6-4 to TRBJ2-1; 9 bases are shared with TRBD2. Trimming removed 4 bases from V and 4 bases from J; junction bases left unmatched: 5. Germline V gene sequence: CDR1 MRHNA, CDR2 SNTAGT. The length of the CDR3 is 15 residues. The CDR3 bases are TGTGCCAGCAGTGTTCAGCGGGGGGCTTACAATGAGCAGTTCTTC. Protein sequence: CASSVQRGAYNEQFF.

This chain joins TRBV2 and TRBJ2-7; 7 nucleotides match TRBD1. V gave up 3 bases and J gave up 7 bases; unmatched junction bases: 9. The CDR3 runs to 14 residues. The V gene's germline CDR1 is SNHLY and CDR2 FYNNEI. In DNA, the CDR3 is TGTGCCAGCAGTGAGTCACAGGGGCCACGGGAGCAGTACTTC. It specifies CASSESQGPREQYF.

The rearrangement joins TRBV2 to TRBJ1-2, with unresolved D. V was shortened by 11 bases and J by 3 bases, with 19 bases between the two germline ends. The CDR3 length is 14 residues. Germline-derived CDR1 and CDR2 are SNHLY and FYNNEI. The CDR3 loop reads CASQQPSTDYGYTF. The CDR3 coding sequence is TGTGCCTCCCAGCAACCATCAACGGACTATGGCTACACCTTC. The entire variable domain, with the rest obtained from reference TRBV2 and TRBJ1-2, is as follows: EPEVTQTPSHQVTQMGQEVILRCVPISNHLYFYWYRQILGQKVEFLVSFYNNEISEKSEIFDDQFSVERPDGSNFTLKIRSTKLEDSAMYFCASQQPSTDYGYTFGSGTRLTVV.

This chain connects TRBV6-1 to TRBJ2-3; D is possibly TRBD1 or TRBD2 (7 bases each). Germline CDR1 reads MNHNS; CDR2 reads SASEGT. CDR3 length equals 15 residues. With 7 bases removed from V and 2 bases from J, the gap between germline ends came to 16 bases. CDR3 residues: CASIQGGGHTDTQYF. Written as DNA, the CDR3 is TGTGCCAGCATCCAGGGGGGAGGGCACACAGATACGCAGTATTTT.